This entry describes one TCR beta chain. The sample is drawn from a study of control samples from healthy donors and cancer patients. Sequencing was performed with immunoSEQ multiplex PCR; in TCRdb, only in-frame clones are kept and a portion is missing. This table holds 150,000 or so clones, 90% to 95% found once. V was clipped by 0 bases and J by 3 bases, with 12 bases between them. CDR1 and CDR2 (germline): SGHAT, FQNNGV. The CDR3 is 15 amino acids. The rearrangement uses TRBV11-2 and TRBJ2-7; no firm D call. The sample was blood. The sequence derives from a man aged 40-50 years in good health. In DNA, the CDR3 is TGTGCCAGCAGCTTAGAGTTGACGGAACTCTACGAGCAGTACTTC. It encodes CASSLELTELYEQYF.